This TCR beta chain was captured in a study of blood T cell repertoires in COVID-19. For the study at large: Sources were T cells, B-cell-depleted T cells, or PBMCs; the material itself was cDNA or gDNA.

Per the study methods: For nucleated cells, counts were estimated from reference gene primer amplification. The data were produced by immunoSEQ multiplex PCR, yet TCRdb's version contains in-frame clones alone and is incomplete. V and J calls and clone size are those listed in that table; D and trimming were worked out from the DNA. The table shows 250,000 to 300,000 clones, with approximately 86% occurring only once. V lost 2 bases and J 7 bases, leaving 6 bases between the germline ends. This CDR3 has 12 residues. Germline V CDR1 and CDR2: WSHSY, SAAADI. This TCR derives from a man younger than 30 with active or convalescent COVID-19. This chain links TRBV10-2 with TRBJ2-1; D may be TRBD2 (5 bases). Sequencing was done on a sample of peripheral blood. The CDR3 region is CASSEGGNEQFF. The CDR3 coding sequence is TGCGCCAGCAGTGAGGGCGGGAATGAGCAGTTCTTC.